This T cell receptor beta chain comes out of a study of T cell clusters in autoimmune cytopenias. Study-level background: The median distinct TRB clonotype count was 2,000 to 3,000 per sample, from a median approximately 52,000 reads.

This clonotype counts as medium-sized by frequency. Its antigen remains unknown. Each sample's input was roughly 270 ng genomic DNA, some 38,000 genome equivalents. TRB rearrangements were amplified by touch-down multiplex PCR with mixed TRB-A/B primers. TCRdb reanalyzed the multiplex PCR reads, giving one entry per CDR3 protein sequence and no DNA. The sample has 6,500 to 10,000 distinct CDR3 sequences; the top ten hold 5% to 7.5%. Findings and limits, study-wide: Primary autoimmune cytopenia patients seemingly lacked the physiological T cell clusters found in healthy donors. Compared with active autoimmune hepatitis patients, healthy donors showed approximately 3.3-fold more exclusive TRB clusters. TRB repertoire shifts in secondary cytopenia and chronic lymphocytic leukemia mostly reflected lymphoma, not autoimmunity.

Germline loops: CDR1 SQVTM, CDR2 ANQGSEA. The CDR3 loop spans 14 amino acids. The TCR was taken from a human donor with an autoimmune cytopenia or autoimmune hepatitis (not recorded which). Sequencing was performed on peripheral blood. The rearrangement links TRBV29-1 to TRBJ2-3; TCRdb's D call, TRBD2, is unchecked because there is no DNA. This CDR3 reads CSVCTWERTDTQYF.